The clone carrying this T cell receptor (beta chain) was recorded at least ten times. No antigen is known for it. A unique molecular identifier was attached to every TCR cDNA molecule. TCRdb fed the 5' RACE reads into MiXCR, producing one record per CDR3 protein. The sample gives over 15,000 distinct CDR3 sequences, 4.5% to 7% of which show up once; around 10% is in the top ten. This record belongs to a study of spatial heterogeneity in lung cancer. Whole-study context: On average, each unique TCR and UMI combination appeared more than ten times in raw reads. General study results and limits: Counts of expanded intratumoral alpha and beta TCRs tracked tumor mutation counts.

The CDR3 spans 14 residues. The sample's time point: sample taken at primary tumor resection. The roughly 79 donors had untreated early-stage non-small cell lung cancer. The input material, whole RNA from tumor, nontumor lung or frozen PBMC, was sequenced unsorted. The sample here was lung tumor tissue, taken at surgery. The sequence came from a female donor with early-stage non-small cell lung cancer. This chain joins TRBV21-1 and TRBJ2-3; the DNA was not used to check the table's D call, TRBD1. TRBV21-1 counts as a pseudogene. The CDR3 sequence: CASEGAGSTDTQYF. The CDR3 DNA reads TGTGCCAGCGAGGGGGCGGGATCCACAGATACGCAGTATTTT.